The next 13 T cell receptor beta chains were all read from a single sample in a study of T cell repertoires in cytomegalovirus infection. One entry per CDR3 protein results from TCRdb running MiXCR on the reads. The repertoire holds about 570,000 distinct CDR3 sequences, with 35% to 50% as singletons. No antigen is known for these receptors. The material sequenced was cultured PBMCs, taken from culture after CMV antigen stimulation. The receptors come from a human donor in good health (CMV status not recorded). Some clones in this sample may be carry-over from other donors' samples.

This clonotype turned up a few times. The rearrangement joins TRBV5-1 to TRBJ2-2; D remains unclear. The CDR3 length is 14 residues. Trimming took off 4 bases at V and 2 bases at J, with 9 bases between the two ends. From germline, CDR1 is SGHRS and CDR2 YFSETQ. Here the CDR3 reads CASSPKINTGELFF. The CDR3 DNA reads TGCGCCAGCAGCCCAAAGATTAACACCGGGGAGCTGTTTTTT.

The rearrangement links TRBV7-6 to TRBJ1-3; no definite D call. Per germline, CDR1 SGHVS and CDR2 FNYEAQ. V was clipped by 5 bases and J by 0 bases, with 14 bases between them. The length of the CDR3 is 16 residues. The CDR3 region is CASSQPDPSSGNTIYF. CDR3 coding DNA: TGTGCCAGCAGCCAGCCCGATCCGTCCTCTGGAAACACCATATATTTT.

This chain joins TRBV6-5 and TRBJ1-1; TRBD1 might be the D (5 bases). The CDR3 covers 14 residues. V lost 5 bases and J lost 6, with 16 bases in between. Germline V gene data show CDR1 as MNHEY and CDR2 as SVGAGI. The CDR3 region is CASSPGLGYAEAFF. In DNA, the CDR3 is TGTGCCAGCAGTCCGGGACTCGGCTACGCTGAAGCTTTCTTT.

The rearrangement uses TRBV15 and TRBJ1-2; D is unresolved. The germline V gene has CDR1 LNHNV and CDR2 YYDKDF (reference sequence). This CDR3 comprises 14 residues. V lost 0 bases and J lost 4, with 9 bases in between. CDR3 sequence reads: CATSREGVGYGYTF. The CDR3 DNA reads as TGTGCCACCAGCAGAGAAGGAGTAGGCTATGGCTACACCTTC.

This clonotype was recorded only once. This chain links TRBV6-2 or TRBV6-3 with TRBJ2-3; the match to TRBD1 covers 7 bases. The CDR3 is made up of 15 amino acids. Germline CDR1 reads MNHEY; CDR2 reads SVGEGT. J was trimmed by 2 bases and V by 2 bases; bases with no gene match: 4. CDR3 region: CASSYRTGYTDTQYF. CDR3 in DNA: TGTGCCAGCAGTTACAGGACAGGCTACACAGATACGCAGTATTTT.

The chain employs TRBV20-1 and TRBJ1-6; D gene unclear. Germline V CDR1 and CDR2: DFQATT, SNEGSKA (reference sequence). The CDR3 is 15 residues long. Between the trimmed V and J ends, which lost 2 bases and 0 bases, there was a span of 8 bases. The CDR3 region is CSARHFGSYNSPLHF. The DNA of the CDR3 is TGCAGTGCTAGACACTTTGGCTCCTATAATTCACCCCTCCACTTT.

Regarding this clonotype: The limits of the CDR3 on the DNA are not certain, so only TCRdb's listed CDR3 is given. This chain links TRBV2 with TRBJ1-2; the DNA was not compared with TRBD1, the D call given in the table. Both ends counted, the CDR3 spans 13 residues. The germline V gene encodes CDR1 SNHLY and CDR2 FYNNEI. The CDR3 sequence is CASNFGAGYGYTF.

The chain is built from TRBV19 and TRBJ1-6; D is perhaps TRBD1 (5 bases). V was trimmed by 4 bases and J by 7 bases, leaving 8 bases between them. The CDR3 has 13 residues. Germline CDR1 LNHDA, CDR2 SQIVND (reference sequence). CDR3 protein: CASSNDRNSPLHF. As DNA, the CDR3 is TGTGCCAGTAGTAACGACAGAAATTCACCCCTCCACTTT.

This clonotype has more than one count but fewer than ten. The rearrangement uses TRBV14 and TRBJ1-5; 7 nucleotides agree with TRBD1. The CDR3 loop spans 14 amino acids. Germline V CDR1 and CDR2: SGHDN, FVKESK. V shed 4 bases, J shed 10 bases, and the junction held 10 bases outside the gene matches. The CDR3 sequence is CASSPGTVSHPQHF. As DNA, the CDR3 is TGTGCCAGCAGCCCCGGGACAGTAAGTCATCCCCAGCATTTT.

This chain links TRBV11-2 with TRBJ1-2; tentative D call: TRBD1 (6 bases). V shed 5 bases and J shed 5 bases, with 9 bases lying between them. The CDR3 extends over 12 amino acids. From germline, CDR1 is SGHAT and CDR2 FQNNGV. CDR3 DNA: TGTGCCAGCAGCCAAGGGGGATATGGCTACACCTTC. Translating gives CASSQGGYGYTF.

The chain couples TRBV10-3 to TRBJ1-6; unclear D gene. V was shortened by 0 bases and J by 0 bases, with 12 bases between the two germline ends. The germline gives CDR1 ENHRY, CDR2 SYGVKD. The CDR3 covers 18 residues. CDR3 coding DNA: TGTGCCATCAGTGAGTCGGAGAGGATTCTCTCCTATAATTCACCCCTCCACTTT. Protein sequence: CAISESERILSYNSPLHF.

J is TRBJ2-7 and V is TRBV12-3 or TRBV12-4; the match to TRBD2 covers 7 bases. The V segment lost 11 bases and the J segment 1 base; nucleotides outside the gene matches: 8. This CDR3 has 13 amino acids. The CDR3 loop is CACRSGGSYEQYF. CDR3 nucleotides: TGTGCCTGCCGCTCGGGGGGATCCTACGAGCAGTACTTC.

The sample holds a few counts of this clonotype. The chain employs TRBV7-2 and TRBJ1-1; D not resolved. Trimming pared 4 bases from V and 8 bases from J, leaving 17 bases between. Germline CDR1 is SGHTA and CDR2 is FQGNSA. The CDR3 has 14 amino acids. The chain's CDR3 is CASSSPTGLLEAFF. The CDR3 DNA reads as TGTGCCAGCAGCTCCCCGACCGGTCTCCTGGAAGCTTTCTTT.